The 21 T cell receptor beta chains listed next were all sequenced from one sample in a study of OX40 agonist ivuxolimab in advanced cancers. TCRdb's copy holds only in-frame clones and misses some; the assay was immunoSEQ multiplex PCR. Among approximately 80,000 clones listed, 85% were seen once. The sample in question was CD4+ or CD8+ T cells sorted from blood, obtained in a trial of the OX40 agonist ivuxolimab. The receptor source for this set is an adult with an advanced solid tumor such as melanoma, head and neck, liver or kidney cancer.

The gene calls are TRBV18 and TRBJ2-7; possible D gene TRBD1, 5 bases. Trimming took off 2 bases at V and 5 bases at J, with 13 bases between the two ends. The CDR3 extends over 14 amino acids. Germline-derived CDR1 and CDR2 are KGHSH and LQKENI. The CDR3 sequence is CASSPGAGSNEQYF. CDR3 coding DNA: TGTGCCAGCTCACCAGGGGCAGGGTCCAACGAGCAGTACTTC.

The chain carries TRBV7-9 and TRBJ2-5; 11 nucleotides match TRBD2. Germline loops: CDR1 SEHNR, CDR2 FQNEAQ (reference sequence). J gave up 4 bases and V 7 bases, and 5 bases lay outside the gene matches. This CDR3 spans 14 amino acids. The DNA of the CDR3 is TGTGCCAGCATCCTCGGGACTAGCGGAGAGACCCAGTACTTC. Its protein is CASILGTSGETQYF.

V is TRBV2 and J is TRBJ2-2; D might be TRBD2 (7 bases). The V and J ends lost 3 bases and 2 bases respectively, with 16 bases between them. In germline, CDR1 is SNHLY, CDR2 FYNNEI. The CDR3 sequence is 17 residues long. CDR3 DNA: TGTGCCAGCAGTGATCGGCGGGGGCTTACCAACACCGGGGAGCTGTTTTTT. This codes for CASSDRRGLTNTGELFF.

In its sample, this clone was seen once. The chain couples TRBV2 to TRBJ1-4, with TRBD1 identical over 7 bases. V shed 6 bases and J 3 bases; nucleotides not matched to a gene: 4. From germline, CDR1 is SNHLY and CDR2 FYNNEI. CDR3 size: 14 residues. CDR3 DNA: TGTGCCAGCAGGCAGGGGGAGGCTAATGAAAAACTGTTTTTT. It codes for CASRQGEANEKLFF.

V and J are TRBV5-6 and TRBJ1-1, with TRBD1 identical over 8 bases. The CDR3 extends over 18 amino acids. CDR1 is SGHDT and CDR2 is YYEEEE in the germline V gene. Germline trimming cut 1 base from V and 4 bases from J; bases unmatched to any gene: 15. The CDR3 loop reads CASSLIVAGRGPGTEAFF. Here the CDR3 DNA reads TGTGCCAGCAGCTTGATCGTAGCGGGCAGGGGGCCTGGCACTGAAGCTTTCTTT. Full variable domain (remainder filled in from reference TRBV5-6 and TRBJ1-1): DAGVTQSPTHLIKTRGQQVTLRCSPKSGHDTVSWYQQALGQGPQFIFQYYEEEERQRGNFPDRFSGHQFPNYSSELNVNALLLGDSALYLCASSLIVAGRGPGTEAFFGQGTRLTVV.

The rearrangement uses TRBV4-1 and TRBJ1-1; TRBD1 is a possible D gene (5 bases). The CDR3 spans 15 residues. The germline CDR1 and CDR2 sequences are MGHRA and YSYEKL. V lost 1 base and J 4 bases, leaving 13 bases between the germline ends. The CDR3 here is CASSQGPPRGTEAFF. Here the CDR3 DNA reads TGCGCCAGCAGCCAAGGCCCTCCTAGGGGCACTGAAGCTTTCTTT.

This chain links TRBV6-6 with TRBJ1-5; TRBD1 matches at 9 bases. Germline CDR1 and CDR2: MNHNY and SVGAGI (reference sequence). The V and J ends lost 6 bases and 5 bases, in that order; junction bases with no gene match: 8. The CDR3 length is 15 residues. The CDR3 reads CASRLAGTGHQPQHF. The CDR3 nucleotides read TGTGCCAGCAGACTCGCCGGGACAGGGCATCAGCCCCAGCATTTT.

CDR3 bases: TGTGCCAGCAGCTTAGGGGGGACAGAATTCGAAAAACTGTTTTTT. Amino acid sequence: CASSLGGTEFEKLFF. The V call is TRBV9, the J call TRBJ1-4, with 7 bases lining up with TRBD1. This CDR3 contains 15 residues. The V and J ends lost 4 bases and 8 bases, in that order; junction bases with no gene match: 11. CDR1 and CDR2 from the germline V gene are SGDLS and YYNGEE.

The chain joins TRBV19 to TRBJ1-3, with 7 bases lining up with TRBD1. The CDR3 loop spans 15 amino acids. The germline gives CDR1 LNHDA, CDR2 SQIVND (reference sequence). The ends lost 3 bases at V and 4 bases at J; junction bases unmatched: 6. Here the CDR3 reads CASSISGTDGNTIYF. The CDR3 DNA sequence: TGTGCCAGTAGTATCTCCGGGACAGACGGAAACACCATATATTTT.

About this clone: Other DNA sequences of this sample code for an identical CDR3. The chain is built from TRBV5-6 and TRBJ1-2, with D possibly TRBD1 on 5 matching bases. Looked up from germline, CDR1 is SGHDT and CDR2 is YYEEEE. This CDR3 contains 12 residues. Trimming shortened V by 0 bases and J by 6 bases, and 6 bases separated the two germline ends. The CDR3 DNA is TGTGCCAGCAGCTTGGCGGGGGATGGCTACACCTTC. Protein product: CASSLAGDGYTF.

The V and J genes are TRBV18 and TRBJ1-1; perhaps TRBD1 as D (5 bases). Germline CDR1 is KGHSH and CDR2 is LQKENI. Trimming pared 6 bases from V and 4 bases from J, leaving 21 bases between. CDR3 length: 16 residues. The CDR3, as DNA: TGTGCCAGCTCGGCCACCGGGACGGTGGTGGTCACTGAAGCTTTCTTT. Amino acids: CASSATGTVVVTEAFF.

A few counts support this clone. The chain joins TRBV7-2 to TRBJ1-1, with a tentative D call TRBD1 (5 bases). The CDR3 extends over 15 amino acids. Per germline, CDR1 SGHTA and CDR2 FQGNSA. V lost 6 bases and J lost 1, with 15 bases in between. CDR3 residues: CASRPPGTANTEAFF. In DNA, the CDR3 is TGTGCCAGCAGACCGCCCGGGACGGCGAACACTGAAGCTTTCTTT. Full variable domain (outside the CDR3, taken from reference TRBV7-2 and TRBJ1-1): GAGVSQSPSNKVTEKGKDVELRCDPISGHTALYWYRQSLGQGLEFLIYFQGNSAPDKSGLPSDRFSAERTGGSVSTLTIQRTQQEDSAVYLCASRPPGTANTEAFFGQGTRLTVV.

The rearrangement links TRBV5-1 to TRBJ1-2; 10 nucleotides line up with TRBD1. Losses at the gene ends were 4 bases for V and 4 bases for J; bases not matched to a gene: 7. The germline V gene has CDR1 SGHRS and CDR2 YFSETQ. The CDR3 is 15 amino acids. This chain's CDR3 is CASSRTGTGAYGYTF. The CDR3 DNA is TGCGCCAGCAGCAGAACCGGGACAGGGGCCTATGGCTACACCTTC.

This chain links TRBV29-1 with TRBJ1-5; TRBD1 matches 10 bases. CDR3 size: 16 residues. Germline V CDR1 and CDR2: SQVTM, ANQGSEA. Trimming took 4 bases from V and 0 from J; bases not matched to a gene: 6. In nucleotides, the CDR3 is TGCAGCGTTGCCGGGACAGGGGACTATAGCAATCAGCCCCAGCATTTT. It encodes CSVAGTGDYSNQPQHF.

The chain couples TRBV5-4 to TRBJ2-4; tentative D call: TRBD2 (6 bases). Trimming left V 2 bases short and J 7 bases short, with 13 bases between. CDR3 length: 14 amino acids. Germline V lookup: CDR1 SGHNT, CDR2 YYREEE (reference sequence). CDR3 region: CASSFSGTGNIQYF. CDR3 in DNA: TGTGCCAGCAGCTTTTCCGGGACTGGGAACATTCAGTACTTC.

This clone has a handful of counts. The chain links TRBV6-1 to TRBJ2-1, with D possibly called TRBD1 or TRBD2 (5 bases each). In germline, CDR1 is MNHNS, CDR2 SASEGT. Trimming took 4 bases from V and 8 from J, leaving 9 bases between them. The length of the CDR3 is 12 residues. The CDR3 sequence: CASSVRGDEQFF. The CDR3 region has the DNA TGTGCCAGCAGTGTCCGAGGGGATGAGCAGTTCTTC.

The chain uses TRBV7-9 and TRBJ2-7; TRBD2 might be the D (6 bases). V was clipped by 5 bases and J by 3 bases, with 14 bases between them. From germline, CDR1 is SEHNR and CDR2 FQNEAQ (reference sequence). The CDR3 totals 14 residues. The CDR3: CASSQSGTFYEQYF. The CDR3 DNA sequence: TGTGCCAGCAGCCAATCCGGGACTTTCTACGAGCAGTACTTC.

The CDR3 is CASSYSGGRRSPLHF. CDR3 nucleotide sequence: TGTGCCAGCAGTTACTCTGGGGGAAGAAGGTCACCCCTCCACTTT. The V gene is TRBV6-6, the J gene TRBJ1-6, with a possible D match to TRBD1 (5 bases). V lost 0 bases and J lost 10, with 13 bases in between. The CDR3 is 15 amino acids. Germline CDR1 is MNHNY and CDR2 is SVGAGI (reference sequence).

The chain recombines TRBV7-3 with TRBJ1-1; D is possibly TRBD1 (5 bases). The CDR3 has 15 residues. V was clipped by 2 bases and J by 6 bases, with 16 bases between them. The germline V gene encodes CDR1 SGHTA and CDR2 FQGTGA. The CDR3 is CASSLQGDYLPEAFF. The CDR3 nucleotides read TGTGCCAGCAGCTTACAGGGAGATTATCTCCCTGAAGCTTTCTTT. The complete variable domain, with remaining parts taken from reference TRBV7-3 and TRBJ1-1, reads GAGVSQTPSNKVTEKGKYVELRCDPISGHTALYWYRQSLGQGPEFLIYFQGTGAADDSGLPNDRFFAVRPEGSVSTLKIQRTERGDSAVYLCASSLQGDYLPEAFFGQGTRLTVV.

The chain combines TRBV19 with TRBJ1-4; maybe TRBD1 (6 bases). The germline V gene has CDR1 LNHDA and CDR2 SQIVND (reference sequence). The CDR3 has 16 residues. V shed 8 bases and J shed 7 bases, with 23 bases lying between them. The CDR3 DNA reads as TGTGCCAGTGCACCTTACACAGGGTACGATGCTGAAAAACTGTTTTTT. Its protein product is CASAPYTGYDAEKLFF. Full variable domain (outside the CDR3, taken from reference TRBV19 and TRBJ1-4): DGGITQSPKYLFRKEGQNVTLSCEQNLNHDAMYWYRQDPGQGLRLIYYSQIVNDFQKGDIAEGYSVSREKKESFPLTVTSAQKNPTAFYLCASAPYTGYDAEKLFFGSGTQLSVL.

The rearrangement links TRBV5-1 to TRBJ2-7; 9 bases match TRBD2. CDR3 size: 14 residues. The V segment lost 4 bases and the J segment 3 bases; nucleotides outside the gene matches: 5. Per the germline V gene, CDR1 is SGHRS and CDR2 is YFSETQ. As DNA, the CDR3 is TGCGCCAGCAGCACACGGACTAGCGACTACGAGCAGTACTTC. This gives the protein CASSTRTSDYEQYF.